A single sample is the source of the 16 T cell receptor beta chains below, sequenced in a study of shared clonotypes between healthy human individuals. Generated by immunoSEQ multiplex PCR, the TCRdb table keeps only in-frame clones and is missing some. The sample shows over a million clones, roughly 96% of them seen only once. Sequenced input: naive CD4+ T cells sorted from blood. Subset here: CD45RA+ positively selected. The receptors derive from a man aged 25 to 40 in good health.

Points on this clone: The identical CDR3 is also encoded by other nucleotide sequences in the sample. The chain uses TRBV5-1 and TRBJ2-1; 7 bases are shared with TRBD2. This CDR3 has 15 residues. Trimming at V came to 0 bases and at J to 5 bases, leaving 5 bases not matched to a gene. The germline gives CDR1 SGHRS, CDR2 YFSETQ. In DNA, the CDR3 is TGCGCCAGCAGCTTGGCCCTAGCGGCTAACAATGAGCAGTTCTTC. Encoded protein: CASSLALAANNEQFF.

This chain links TRBV23-1 with TRBJ2-3; TRBD2 agrees at 9 bases. TRBV23-1 is labeled an ORF, and its function is uncertain. CDR3 length: 17 residues. V trimming: 8 bases; J trimming: 2 bases; junction bases outside the gene matches: 14. CDR3 residues: CASSQTAGGSHTDTQYF. In DNA, the CDR3 is TGCGCCAGCTCGCAAACAGCGGGGGGTTCCCACACAGATACGCAGTATTTT.

This clone has just one count. The gene calls are TRBV2 and TRBJ1-2; 7 bases agree with TRBD1. The V and J ends lost 6 bases and 6 bases, in that order; junction bases with no gene match: 10. Per germline, CDR1 SNHLY and CDR2 FYNNEI. The CDR3 spans 14 residues. CDR3 in DNA: TGTGCCAGCAGGGTCCAGGGGGGGCTAGATGGCTACACCTTC. As protein: CASRVQGGLDGYTF.

This CDR3 is CSVDGLAESSTDTQYF. In nucleotides, the CDR3 is TGCAGCGTTGATGGATTAGCGGAATCTAGCACAGATACGCAGTATTTT. The V and J genes are TRBV29-1 and TRBJ2-3; D perhaps matches TRBD2 (6 bases). Germline V gives CDR1 SQVTM, CDR2 ANQGSEA. The V end was cut by 3 bases, the J end by 0 bases, with 16 bases between. The CDR3 has 16 residues.

This chain links TRBV7-3 with TRBJ1-4, with a possible D match to TRBD1 (5 bases). This CDR3 is built from 14 residues. CDR1 and CDR2 from the germline V gene are SGHTA and FQGTGA. V shed 0 bases and J shed 8 bases, with 10 bases lying between them. CDR3 bases: TGTGCCAGCAGCTTAACGGGGACGGGGGAAAAACTGTTTTTT. Translating gives CASSLTGTGEKLFF.

J is TRBJ2-7 and V is TRBV7-3, with D possibly being TRBD1 (6 bases). Trimming removed 4 bases from V and 2 bases from J, with 12 bases in between. The CDR3 is 14 amino acids. The germline CDR1 and CDR2 sequences are SGHTA and FQGTGA. The CDR3 DNA reads as TGTGCCAGCAGCTCAAATGCAGGGGCCTACGAGCAGTACTTC. Amino acid sequence: CASSSNAGAYEQYF.

J is TRBJ1-2 and V is TRBV14; 7 positions match TRBD1. V shed 6 bases, J shed 2 bases, and the junction held 6 bases outside the gene matches. The germline V gene encodes CDR1 SGHDN and CDR2 FVKESK. The CDR3 has 14 residues. This CDR3 reads CASRRQGDNYGYTF. The DNA for the CDR3 is TGTGCCAGCAGGAGACAGGGCGACAACTATGGCTACACCTTC.

The rearrangement uses TRBV9 and TRBJ2-5; maybe TRBD2 (7 bases). Germline CDR1 reads SGDLS; CDR2 reads YYNGEE. The ends were cut back, 0 bases at V and 5 bases at J, with 14 bases in the middle. This CDR3 spans 15 amino acids. The CDR3 DNA reads TGTGCCAGCAGCGTAGTGGGGGAGGGGGTCGAGACCCAGTACTTC. Translation gives CASSVVGEGVETQYF.

This clone occurred once. The rearrangement uses TRBV6-1 and TRBJ2-7, with TRBD2 matching 9 bases. This CDR3 is built from 14 residues. Germline CDR1 MNHNS, CDR2 SASEGT. After removal of 4 bases from V and 4 bases from J, the junction contained 5 bases not matched to a gene. CDR3 residues: CASSVAGVGYEQYF. Written as DNA, the CDR3 is TGTGCCAGCAGTGTAGCGGGAGTAGGATACGAGCAGTACTTC.

The rearrangement uses TRBV7-2 and TRBJ1-1; D unclear. V was cut by 2 bases and J by 4 bases, with 11 bases left in between. Germline lookup yields CDR1 SGHTA and CDR2 FQGNSA. The CDR3 has 14 amino acids. The CDR3 spells CASSLNGRSTEAFF. CDR3 in DNA: TGTGCCAGCAGCTTAAACGGTCGTAGCACTGAAGCTTTCTTT.

This chain connects TRBV18 to TRBJ1-2, with no clear D. V lost 3 bases and J lost 2, with 13 bases in between. The CDR3 has 15 amino acids. Germline CDR1 is KGHSH and CDR2 is LQKENI. The CDR3 DNA follows: TGTGCCAGCTCACCCCTCGGGGTCTCGAACTATGGCTACACCTTC. Translating gives CASSPLGVSNYGYTF. The full variable domain, its missing parts supplied by reference TRBV18 and TRBJ1-2, is NAGVMQNPRHLVRRRGQEARLRCSPMKGHSHVYWYRQLPEEGLKFMVYLQKENIIDESGMPKERFSAEFPKEGPSILRIQQVVRGDSAAYFCASSPLGVSNYGYTFGSGTRLTVV.

The chain uses TRBV5-4 and TRBJ2-1; 8 bases match TRBD1. This CDR3 has 17 residues. The germline V gene has CDR1 SGHNT and CDR2 YYREEE (reference sequence). Germline trimming cut 0 bases from V and 8 bases from J; bases unmatched to any gene: 13. The CDR3 DNA reads as TGTGCCAGCAGCTTGGCAGTTGTTGGACAGGGATCGCATGAGCAGTTCTTC. Amino acids: CASSLAVVGQGSHEQFF.

This clone appeared a single time. This chain joins TRBV4-2 and TRBJ2-2; D is ambiguous. Germline assignment: CDR1 LGHNA and CDR2 YNFKEQ. The CDR3 length is 19 residues. V was cut by 0 bases and J by 0 bases, with 17 bases left in between. As DNA, the CDR3 is TGTGCCAGCAGCCAAGATGCTTTTCAACGGGTATCGAACACCGGGGAGCTGTTTTTT. Translated, it gives CASSQDAFQRVSNTGELFF.

The genes are TRBV20-1 and TRBJ1-4; maybe TRBD1 (5 bases). The V end was cut by 6 bases, the J end by 14 bases, with 13 bases between. Looked up from germline, CDR1 is DFQATT and CDR2 is SNEGSKA (reference sequence). This CDR3 has 10 amino acids. The DNA of the CDR3 is TGCAGTGCCACCGCGGGACGTCTGTTTTTT. Translated, it gives CSATAGRLFF.

V gene TRBV5-1 combines with J gene TRBJ2-1; 11 nucleotides agree with TRBD2. V lost 2 bases to trimming and J lost 7 bases; unmatched junction nucleotides: 5. Germline assignment: CDR1 SGHRS and CDR2 YFSETQ. The CDR3 is 15 residues long. In DNA, the CDR3 is TGCGCCAGCAGCTTACTAGCGGGAGTAATTAATGAGCAGTTCTTC. Translating it yields CASSLLAGVINEQFF.

This chain joins TRBV2 and TRBJ2-1; 8 bases are shared with TRBD2. The CDR3 runs to 15 residues. J was trimmed by 12 bases and V by 4 bases; bases with no gene match: 14. CDR1 is SNHLY and CDR2 is FYNNEI in the germline V gene. In DNA form, the CDR3 reads TGTGCCAGCAGTGGGCCTAGCGGGCACAATGATCGGCAGTTCTTC. Amino acids: CASSGPSGHNDRQFF.